This T cell receptor beta chain was sequenced during a study of shared clonotypes between healthy human individuals. Findings and caveats of the study: Non-shared clonotypes had lower generation probabilities than clonotypes shared by all four sorted-subset donors.

Naive CD8 cells were CD45RO-negative, positively selected for CCR7, excluding terminally differentiated effector memory CD45RA+ cells. This clone was seen once. Antigen: not known. Sequencing was performed with immunoSEQ multiplex PCR; in TCRdb, only in-frame clones are kept and a portion is missing. The profile shows hundreds of thousands of clones, 80% to 95% of them singletons. CDR3 size: 16 residues. V lost 7 bases, J lost 3 bases, and 12 bases stayed unmatched. CDR1 SNHLY and CDR2 FYNNEI come from the germline V gene. The chain is built from TRBV2 and TRBJ1-1, with 9 bases identical to TRBD1. The sequenced sample was naive CD8+ T cells sorted from blood. The receptor was isolated from a man younger than 40 in good health. CDR3 sequence: CASTDRDRVPYTEAFF. The CDR3 DNA sequence: TGTGCCAGCACTGACCGGGACAGGGTTCCATACACTGAAGCTTTCTTT.